A single sample is the source of the 14 T cell receptor beta chains below, sequenced in a study of blood T cell repertoires in COVID-19. Clones were read by immunoSEQ multiplex PCR, and TCRdb kept only the in-frame ones, dropping some. Of around 140,000 clones detected, around 89% appear once; the ten largest clones hold 25% to 35%. Sequences were obtained from peripheral blood. These receptors were obtained from a human donor in a cohort sampled during active COVID-19.

The V call is TRBV18, the J call TRBJ2-5; 11 bases fit TRBD2. CDR3 length: 15 residues. With V trimmed by 3 bases and J by 3 bases, 3 bases remained unmatched. CDR1 and CDR2 (germline): KGHSH, LQKENI. The CDR3 spells CASSPPGLAEETQYF. The CDR3 DNA sequence: TGTGCCAGCTCACCTCCGGGACTAGCGGAAGAGACCCAGTACTTC.

The chain carries TRBV4-1 and TRBJ2-7; D perhaps matches TRBD1 (5 bases). Per germline, CDR1 MGHRA and CDR2 YSYEKL. This CDR3 has 12 residues. Between the trimmed V and J ends, which lost 5 bases and 6 bases, there was a span of 11 bases. CDR3 loop: CASSEARGEQYF. The DNA for the CDR3 is TGCGCCAGCAGCGAAGCAAGGGGCGAGCAGTACTTC.

The V call is TRBV18, the J call TRBJ2-3; 7 bases align to TRBD2. CDR1 is KGHSH and CDR2 is LQKENI in the germline V gene. The trim removed 3 bases at V and 0 bases at J, leaving 6 bases unmatched. The CDR3 is 16 residues long. The CDR3 nucleotides read TGTGCCAGCTCACCGGGGCGGGGGACTAGCACAGATACGCAGTATTTT. As protein: CASSPGRGTSTDTQYF.

The V call is TRBV27, the J call TRBJ1-2; no reliable D call. Per the germline V gene, CDR1 is MNHEY and CDR2 is SMNVEV (reference sequence). The CDR3 covers 15 residues. V lost 3 bases to trimming and J lost 0 bases, with 11 bases between them. The CDR3 DNA reads TGTGCCAGCAGTTTGAACGGTATAGCTAACTATGGCTACACCTTC. Amino acids: CASSLNGIANYGYTF.

This chain links TRBV2 with TRBJ2-3; no clear D. Trimming took off 1 base at V and 1 base at J, with 3 bases between the two ends. Germline CDR1 SNHLY, CDR2 FYNNEI. CDR3 length: 13 amino acids. Here the CDR3 reads CASSEVGTDTQYF. In DNA, the CDR3 is TGTGCCAGCAGTGAAGTAGGCACAGATACGCAGTATTTT.

The sample holds a few counts of this clone. V is TRBV5-8 and J is TRBJ1-4; D possibly corresponds to TRBD1 (5 bases). Per the germline V gene, CDR1 is SGHTS and CDR2 is YDEGEE. This CDR3 spans 15 amino acids. Trimming took off 0 bases at V and 2 bases at J, with 8 bases between the two ends. Here the CDR3 reads CASSLAGLTNEKLFF. Here the CDR3 DNA reads TGTGCCAGCAGCTTGGCAGGGCTGACTAATGAAAAACTGTTTTTT.

The J gene is TRBJ1-5, the V gene TRBV6-6, with 8 nucleotides matching TRBD1. V lost 0 bases to trimming and J lost 0 bases; unmatched junction nucleotides: 1. The CDR3 has 16 amino acids. Looked up from germline, CDR1 is MNHNY and CDR2 is SVGAGI (reference sequence). The CDR3 spells CASSYSGQGSNQPQHF. As DNA, the CDR3 is TGTGCCAGCAGTTACTCAGGACAGGGTAGCAATCAGCCCCAGCATTTT.

A note on this clone: One junction end disagrees with the germline gene, perhaps due to a read error. The chain recombines TRBV6-6 with TRBJ2-7, with D maybe TRBD2 (7 bases). The CDR3 length is 14 residues. The germline V gene encodes CDR1 MNHNY and CDR2 SVGAGI (reference sequence). The CDR3 sequence: CASSYGGGSNEQYF. CDR3 DNA sequence: TGTGCCAGCAGTTACGGCGGGGGCTCCAACGAGCAGTACTTC.

The chain uses TRBV7-2 and TRBJ2-3, with D perhaps TRBD1 (6 bases). The CDR3 totals 16 residues. Germline lookup yields CDR1 SGHTA and CDR2 FQGNSA. V was pared by 5 bases and J by 1 base, with 16 bases between. CDR3 sequence (DNA): TGTGCCAGCAGCAGAACGTCAGGACAGCGCACAGATACGCAGTATTTT. Its protein product is CASSRTSGQRTDTQYF.

Here the CDR3 reads CASSFQTGENSPLHF. For the CDR3, the DNA is TGTGCCAGCAGCTTCCAGACAGGAGAGAATTCACCCCTCCACTTT. The rearrangement uses TRBV7-2 and TRBJ1-6; maybe TRBD1 (6 bases). The V gene lost 3 bases and the J gene lost 7 bases, with 13 bases spanning the gap. This CDR3 region has 15 residues. Germline V CDR1 and CDR2: SGHTA, FQGNSA.

This chain connects TRBV7-8 to TRBJ1-1; 7 bases line up with TRBD1. Germline V lookup: CDR1 SGHVS, CDR2 FQNEAQ. With 1 base clipped from V and 6 bases from J, the junction kept 8 bases outside the gene matches. The length of the CDR3 is 15 residues. Here the CDR3 DNA reads TGTGCCAGCAGCTTAGGTCAGGGGGAAACCCCTGAAGCTTTCTTT. Protein product: CASSLGQGETPEAFF.

The chain couples TRBV9 to TRBJ2-3, with 11 bases fitting TRBD2. This CDR3 spans 15 amino acids. CDR1 SGDLS and CDR2 YYNGEE come from the germline V gene. The ends lost 4 bases at V and 5 bases at J; junction bases unmatched: 6. The CDR3 is CASSPPTSGIDTQYF. The CDR3 DNA sequence: TGTGCCAGCAGCCCACCGACTAGCGGGATAGATACGCAGTATTTT.

This clone was seen a few times. V and J are TRBV5-1 and TRBJ2-3, with 7 nucleotides matching TRBD1. CDR3 length: 14 amino acids. Unmatched junction bases numbered 5, after V lost 4 bases and J lost 3 bases. Germline V CDR1 and CDR2: SGHRS, YFSETQ. CDR3 in amino acids: CASSTSTGTDTQYF. The CDR3 nucleotides read TGCGCCAGCAGCACCTCGACAGGGACAGATACGCAGTATTTT.

The rearrangement uses TRBV30 and TRBJ1-2; TRBD1 aligns across 7 bases. The CDR3 runs to 12 residues. Germline V gene sequence: CDR1 GTSNPN, CDR2 SVGIG (reference sequence). The J segment lost 6 bases and the V segment lost 1 base, leaving 2 bases of the junction unmatched. This chain's CDR3 is CAWSDRGNGYTF. The DNA of the CDR3 is TGTGCCTGGAGTGACAGGGGTAATGGCTACACCTTC.